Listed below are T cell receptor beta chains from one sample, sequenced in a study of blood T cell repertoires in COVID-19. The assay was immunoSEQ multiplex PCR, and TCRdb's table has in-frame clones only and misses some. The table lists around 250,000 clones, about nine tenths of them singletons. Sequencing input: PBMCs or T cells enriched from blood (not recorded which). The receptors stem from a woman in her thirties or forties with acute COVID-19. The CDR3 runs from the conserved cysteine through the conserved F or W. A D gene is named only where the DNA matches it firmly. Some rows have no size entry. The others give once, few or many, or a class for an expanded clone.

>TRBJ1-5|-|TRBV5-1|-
TGCGCCAGCATGGTGGGGGGGACGAGCAATCAGCCCCAGCATTTT
CASMVGGTSNQPQHF
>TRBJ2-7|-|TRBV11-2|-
TGTGCCAGCAGCTTTCTGGTCCGACATGGGCGCCCCTACGAGCAGTACTTC
CASSFLVRHGRPYEQYF
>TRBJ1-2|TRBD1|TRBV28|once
TGTGCCAGCAGCTTCGGACAGGGAGGTGGCTACACCTTC
CASSFGQGGGYTF
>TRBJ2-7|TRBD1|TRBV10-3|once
TGTGCCATCAGTGGGGACAGGGACCTAAACGAGCAGTACTTC
CAISGDRDLNEQYF
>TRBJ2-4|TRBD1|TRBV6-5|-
TGTGCCAGCAGTTACTCGTGGGACAGGGGTGGCATTCAGTACTTC
CASSYSWDRGGIQYF
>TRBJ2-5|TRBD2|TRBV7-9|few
TGTGCCAGCAGCTTTCGGTTAACTCGGGGGGGTGAGACCCAGTACTTC
CASSFRLTRGGETQYF
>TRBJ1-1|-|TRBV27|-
TGTGCCAGCAGCACACAGATGTTGAACACTGAAGCTTTCTTT
CASSTQMLNTEAFF
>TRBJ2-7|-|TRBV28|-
TGTGCCAGCATCAAGACAGGATCCTACTACGAGCAGTACTTC
CASIKTGSYYEQYF
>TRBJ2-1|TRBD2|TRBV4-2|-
TGTGCCAGCAGCCAAGAAGGTACTAGCGGGAAGGATGAGCAGTTCTTC
CASSQEGTSGKDEQFF
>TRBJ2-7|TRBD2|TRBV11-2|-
TGTGCCAGCAGCTTAGTCAGACTAGCGAGCTCCTACGAGCAGTACTTC
CASSLVRLASSYEQYF
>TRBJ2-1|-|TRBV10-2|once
TGCGCCAGCAGTGACCTCAGCTCCTACAATGAGCAGTTCTTC
CASSDLSSYNEQFF
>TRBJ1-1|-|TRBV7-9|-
TGTGCCAGCAGCCCTGGAGACAGGATGAACACTGAAGCTTTCTTT
CASSPGDRMNTEAFF
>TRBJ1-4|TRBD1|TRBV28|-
TGTGCCAGCAGTTTACCCCCCGGACAGGGGCTGTTTTTT
CASSLPPGQGLFF
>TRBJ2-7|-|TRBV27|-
TGTGCCAGCAGTCCTTCAGGGGCCGAGCAGTACTTC
CASSPSGAEQYF
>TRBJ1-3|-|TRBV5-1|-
TGCGCCAGCAGCTTGGACGGAAGGGGTATCTCTGGAAACACCATATATTTT
CASSLDGRGISGNTIYF
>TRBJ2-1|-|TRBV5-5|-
TGTGCCAGCACGCGGGATGGAAATGAGCAGTTCTTC
CASTRDGNEQFF
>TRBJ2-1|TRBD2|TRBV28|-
TGTGCCAGCAGCCCCTCATTCAGCGGGAGCTCCTACAATGAGCAGTTCTTC
CASSPSFSGSSYNEQFF
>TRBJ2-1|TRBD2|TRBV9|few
TGTGCCAGCAGCCCCATTAGCGGGATCGTGAATGAGCAGTTCTTC
CASSPISGIVNEQFF
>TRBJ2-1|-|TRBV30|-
TGTGCCTGGAGTGTCCACTCAGGGTCCTACAATGAGCAGTTCTTC
CAWSVHSGSYNEQFF
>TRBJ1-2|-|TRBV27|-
TGTGCCAGCAGTTTTGGCAGGGAATATGGCTACACCTTC
CASSFGREYGYTF
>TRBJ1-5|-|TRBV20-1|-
TGCAGTGCTAGTCCGGCAGCGGGCCAGCCCCAGCATTTT
CSASPAAGQPQHF
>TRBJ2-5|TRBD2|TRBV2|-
TGTGCCAGCAGTCCACTAGCGGGCACCATAGGGGCCCAGTACTTC
CASSPLAGTIGAQYF
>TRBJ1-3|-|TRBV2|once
TGTGCCAGCAGCGCCGCGGGGGGGCGAGGAAACACCATATATTTT
CASSAAGGRGNTIYF
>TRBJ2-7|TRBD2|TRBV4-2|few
TGTGCCAGCAGCCAAGTTGCGGGAGGGGCGTACGAGCAGTACTTC
CASSQVAGGAYEQYF
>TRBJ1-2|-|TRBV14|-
TGTGCCAGCAGTCCGACAGGACTCGATGGCTACACCTTC
CASSPTGLDGYTF
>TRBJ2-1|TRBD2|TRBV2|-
TGTGCCAGCAGTGTAATAGCGGGAGATAATGAGCAGTTCTTC
CASSVIAGDNEQFF
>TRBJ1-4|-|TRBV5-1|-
TGCGCCAGCAGCTTGGATTGTCAGGGTAAGTCGTGTCTGGAAGGTAAACTGTTTTTT
CASSLDCQGKSCLEGKLFF
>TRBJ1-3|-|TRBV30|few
TGTGCCTGGAGCCTTTCTGGAAACACCATATATTTT
CAWSLSGNTIYF